The source of this T cell receptor beta chain is a study of OX40 agonist ivuxolimab in advanced cancers. The method was immunoSEQ multiplex PCR; TCRdb's version includes in-frame clones alone and lacks a portion of them. The profile covers some 14,000 clones, with 65% to 80% appearing a single time and around 29% taken by the ten largest. The clonotype originates from an adult with an advanced solid tumor such as melanoma, head and neck, liver or kidney cancer. The material was CD4+ or CD8+ T cells sorted from blood, obtained in a trial of the OX40 agonist ivuxolimab.

CDR3 protein: CASSLEGDTEAFF. The CDR3 region has the DNA TGTGCCAGCTCACTCGAGGGAGACACTGAAGCTTTCTTT. The rearrangement uses TRBV18 and TRBJ1-1; D is ambiguous. Trimming took 4 bases from V and 3 from J, leaving 9 bases between them. The germline gives CDR1 KGHSH, CDR2 LQKENI. The CDR3 runs 13 residues.